The sequence of this T cell receptor (beta chain) was determined in a study of T cells in pancreatic ductal adenocarcinoma. Whole-study findings and limits: Mean clonality was about 0.12 in tumors and about 0.079 in blood, not significantly different. Tumor-versus-blood clonality comparisons may be biased toward lower tumor diversity. Compared with tumor, blood showed more total productive templates and 6.5 to 10-fold more clonotypes.

Trimming pared 4 bases from V and 4 bases from J, leaving 12 bases between. Germline V gene lookup returns CDR1 SGHAT and CDR2 FQNNGV. This CDR3 region has 14 residues. Remarks on this clone: What it binds is unknown.

Sequencing used immunoSEQ multiplex PCR; TCRdb keeps in-frame clones, though not all of them. This sample has 100,000 or so clones, with roughly 96% found just once. The selected patients with pancreatic ductal adenocarcinoma had surgery but no neoadjuvant therapy. The J gene is TRBJ2-3, the V gene TRBV11-2, with a tentative D call TRBD1 (6 bases). The sequence came from a human donor with pancreatic ductal adenocarcinoma. Input material: PBMCs. The CDR3 here is CASSSQGLSDTQYF. CDR3 nucleotide sequence: TGTGCCAGCAGCTCACAGGGTCTTTCAGATACGCAGTATTTT.